This T cell receptor beta chain was captured by sequencing in a study of T-cell memory formation after mild COVID-19 (dated by TCRdb to the early 2020s). With regard to the full study: TCR sequence clusters from the two donors were found to be largely donor specific. The cohort was made up of two young adult volunteers, one female and one male, who were previously healthy. Longitudinal TCRalpha and TCRbeta repertoire sequencing tracked T-cell clones expanding and contracting after mild COVID-19 in two donors. What the work shows at the level of the full study, not this receptor alone: Balanced CD4/CD8 phenotypes were observed for clones contracting from day 15 to 85, whereas a bias towards CD4+ was observed for a second wave of clones expanding from day 15 to 37. The study covered only two mild cases, and larger cohorts including severe cases with pre-infection samples were considered necessary. The second-wave clones that peaked on day 37 were not confirmed to be SARS-CoV-2 specific. Contracting CD4+ clones turned up mainly in the CM and EM memory subsets, whereas EMRA was where CD8+ clones were enriched. Some responding clones were detected in pre-infection memory, suggesting pre-existing cross-reactive memory T cells joined the SARS-CoV-2 response.

PBMCs were isolated by Ficoll-Paque density gradient centrifugation. This clonotype was seen a few times. The antigen this receptor binds is unknown. Base quality data are lacking; no much larger clone is found one base away. This sample was sequenced with an Illumina NovaSeq 6000. TCRalpha and TCRbeta cDNA libraries were built by 5'RACE with constant-segment primers, adding sample barcodes and unique molecular identifiers. RNA was extracted from every sample with Trizol reagent. Amplification of the libraries took two PCR steps, and the second step added a second sample barcode plus Illumina TruSeq adapters. Libraries were sequenced on an Illumina NovaSeq with 2 x 150 bp paired-end reads. On the study's bioinformatics: With migec v1.2.7, reads were demultiplexed and then collapsed into UMI-guided consensus sequences. Using mixcr v2.1.11, UMI consensuses were aligned to TRA and TRB V and J templates and then assembled into clonotypes. Clonotypes were classified as expanded or contracted when called significant by both edgeR and NoisET, with noise models trained on biological replicates. edgeR calls used a false discovery rate-adjusted p below 0.01 and a log2 fold-change threshold of 1. As an exploratory analysis of dynamics, max-normalized trajectories of the 1000 most abundant clonotypes were examined by PCA with hierarchical clustering. Separately sequenced CD4+ and CD8+ repertoires were used to assign a CD4 or CD8 phenotype to each responding clone. The public reads were run again by TCRdb, first through fastp at Q25 and then through MiXCR, and only productive beta chains were kept. CDR3 protein sequences are deduplicated, and each keeps its most common genes and DNA. TCRdb's processing, not the authors', yielded these V and J calls. The sample yields 350,000 or so distinct CDR3 sequences; around 13% were counted once. The ten largest clones represent around 21% of the sample.

The V and J ends are trimmed by 5 bases and 2 bases, leaving 12 bases between them. Taken from the germline V gene, the CDR1 and CDR2 loops are SGHVS and FNYEAQ. The CDR3 measures 14 amino acids from cysteine to phenylalanine. The DNA shown is the 42-base CDR3, in frame from base 1. The specimen sequenced was PBMCs or a T cell subset sorted from them (not recorded which). The sequence was collected from a man between 18 and 29 years old who had mild COVID-19 (a few samples of this study predate the infection). The sample titles of this study are shuffled in the database, so cell type and time point are left out; the donor was told from shared clones. The rearrangement joined TRBV7-6 to TRBJ2-5; no confident D gene assignment can be made. The CDR3 protein is CASSQTYQQETQYF. The DNA sequence reads TGTGCCAGCAGCCAGACCTACCAACAAGAGACCCAGTACTTC.